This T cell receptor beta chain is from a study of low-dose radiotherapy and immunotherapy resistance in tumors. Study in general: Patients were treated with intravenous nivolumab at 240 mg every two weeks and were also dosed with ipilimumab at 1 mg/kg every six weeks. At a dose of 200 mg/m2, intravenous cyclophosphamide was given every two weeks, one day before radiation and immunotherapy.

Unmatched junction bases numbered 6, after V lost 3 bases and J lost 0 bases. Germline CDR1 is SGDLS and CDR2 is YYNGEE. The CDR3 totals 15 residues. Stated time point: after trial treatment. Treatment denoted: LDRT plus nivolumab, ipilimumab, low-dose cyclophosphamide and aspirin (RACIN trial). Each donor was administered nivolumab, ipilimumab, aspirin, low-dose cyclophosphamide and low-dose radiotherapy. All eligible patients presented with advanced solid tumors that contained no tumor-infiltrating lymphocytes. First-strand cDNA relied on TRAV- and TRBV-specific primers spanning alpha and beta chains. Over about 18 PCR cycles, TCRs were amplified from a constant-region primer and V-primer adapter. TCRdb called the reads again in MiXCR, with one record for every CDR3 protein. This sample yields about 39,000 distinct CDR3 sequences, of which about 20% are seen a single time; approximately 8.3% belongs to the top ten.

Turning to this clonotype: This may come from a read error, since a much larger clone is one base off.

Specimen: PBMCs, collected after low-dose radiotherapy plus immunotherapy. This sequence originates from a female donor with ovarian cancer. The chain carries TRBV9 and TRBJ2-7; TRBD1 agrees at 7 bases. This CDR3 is CASSASRQGSYEQYF. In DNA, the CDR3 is TGTGCCAGCAGCGCCTCGAGACAGGGCTCCTACGAGCAGTACTTC.